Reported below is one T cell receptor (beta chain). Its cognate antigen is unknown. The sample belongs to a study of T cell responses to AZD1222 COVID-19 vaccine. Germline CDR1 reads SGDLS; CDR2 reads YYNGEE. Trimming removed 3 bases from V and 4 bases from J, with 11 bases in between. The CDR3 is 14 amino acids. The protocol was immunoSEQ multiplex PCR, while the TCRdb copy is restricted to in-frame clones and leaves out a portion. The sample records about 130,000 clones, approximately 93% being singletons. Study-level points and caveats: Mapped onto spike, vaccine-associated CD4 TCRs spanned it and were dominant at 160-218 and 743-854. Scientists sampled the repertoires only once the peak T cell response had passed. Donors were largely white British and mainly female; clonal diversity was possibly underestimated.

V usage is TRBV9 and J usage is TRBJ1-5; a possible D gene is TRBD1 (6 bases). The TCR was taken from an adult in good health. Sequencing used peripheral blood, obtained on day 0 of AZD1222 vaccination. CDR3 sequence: CASSEDSRNQPQHF. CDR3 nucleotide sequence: TGTGCCAGCAGCGAGGACAGTAGAAATCAGCCCCAGCATTTT.